The clone carrying this T cell receptor beta chain was seen a handful of times. For sorted subsets, approximately 180 ng DNA per replicate equaled 33,000 or so T cell genomes. Assay: immunoSEQ multiplex PCR; the TCRdb copy retains only in-frame clones and omits some. The sample contains 1.4 million to 1.5 million clones, approximately 97% of which appear only once. The length of the CDR3 is 15 residues. Germline V gene data show CDR1 as MNHNS and CDR2 as SASEGT. Trimming at V came to 5 bases and at J to 0 bases, leaving 2 bases not matched to a gene. These data come from a study of shared clonotypes between healthy human individuals. Across the study: Aged between 18 and 49, the donors were a couple of women and a few men. A donor's plate count was three for CD4 naive and three for CD4 memory; CD8 naive had two and CD8 memory one.

This TCR derives from a man under 40 in good health. This chain links TRBV6-1 with TRBJ2-1; 9 positions agree with TRBD2. The sequenced sample consisted of naive CD4+ T cells sorted from blood. Specified subset: CD45RA+ positively selected. CDR3 nucleotide sequence: TGTGCCAGCAGTCTTAGCGGGAGCTCCTACAATGAGCAGTTCTTC. This encodes CASSLSGSSYNEQFF.